This T cell receptor beta chain was sequenced in a study of T cell clones after liver transplantation. At the level of the study: Liver transplant recipients had immunosuppression withdrawal attempted within 2 years. Three of eight recipients were HCV-positive; others had non-autoimmune, non-viral indications.

Of note for this clone: Antigen unknown.

The method was immunoSEQ multiplex PCR; TCRdb's version includes in-frame clones alone and lacks a portion of them. Among about 51,000 clones listed, roughly nine tenths were seen once. Broader study findings: In a couple of subjects, few donor cells limited the measurable donor-reactive repertoire.

Material: CD8+ T cells from blood, obtained 12 months after liver transplant. This TCR came from a human patient who received a liver transplant. Some T cells may trace back to the graft donor.

The CDR3 is CASSLDSGTNQPQHF. The CDR3 bases are TGTGCCAGCAGCTTAGATAGTGGGACCAATCAGCCCCAGCATTTT. The chain employs TRBV11-2 and TRBJ1-5, with D possibly matching TRBD1 (5 bases). Germline CDR1 and CDR2: SGHAT and FQNNGV. The V and J ends lost 0 bases and 3 bases respectively, with 9 bases between them. The CDR3 has 15 residues.